The 5 T cell receptor beta chains below all came from one sample that was sequenced in a study of T cells in Graves' hyperthyroidism and ophthalmopathy. Amplified TCR beta CDR3 regions derived from RNA transcripts. With the HTBI primer set, the TCR CDR3 went through a first round of RT-PCR. TCRdb itself ran the multiplex PCR reads through MiXCR, one entry per CDR3 protein. Among roughly 500,000 distinct CDR3 sequences listed, about 24% were seen once. Sequenced sample: blood. The receptors originated from a woman in her 30s with Graves' ophthalmopathy.

The CDR3 protein is CSVAGQGAGNTIYF. The CDR3 DNA sequence: TGCAGCGTTGCGGGACAGGGAGCCGGAAACACCATATATTTT. The rearrangement uses TRBV29-1 and TRBJ1-3, with TRBD1 matching 9 bases. V shed 4 bases and J 4 bases; nucleotides not matched to a gene: 5. Germline V CDR1 and CDR2: SQVTM, ANQGSEA. The CDR3 extends over 14 amino acids.

The chain has TRBV29-1 and TRBJ2-7, with D perhaps matching TRBD1 (6 bases). There are 14 residues in the CDR3. Germline loops: CDR1 SQVTM, CDR2 ANQGSEA. V lost 4 bases and J 0 bases, leaving 13 bases between the germline ends. The CDR3 nucleotides read TGCAGCGTTGGTCTCACGGACAGCTCCTACGAGCAGTACTTC. Its protein product is CSVGLTDSSYEQYF.

This clonotype was detected ten times or more. This chain joins TRBV18 and TRBJ1-1, with 7 bases matching TRBD1. This CDR3 region has 15 residues. Germline V CDR1 and CDR2: KGHSH, LQKENI. The junction had 6 bases not matched to a gene; V was cut back by 5 bases and J by 0 bases. The CDR3, as DNA: TGTGCCAGCTCATTGGGACAGTTGATGAACACTGAAGCTTTCTTT. Translation gives CASSLGQLMNTEAFF.

This clonotype was observed many times. This sequence joins TRBV6-5 and TRBJ1-5; 7 bases match TRBD1. The CDR3 sequence is 15 residues long. After removal of 5 bases from V and 2 bases from J, the junction contained 6 bases not matched to a gene. Germline V lookup: CDR1 MNHEY, CDR2 SVGAGI. CDR3 protein: CASSLDRVGNQPQHF. The CDR3, as DNA: TGTGCCAGCAGTCTCGACAGGGTTGGCAATCAGCCCCAGCATTTT.

This clonotype showed up many times. J is TRBJ2-5 and V is TRBV20-1; 9 bases fit TRBD1. This CDR3 comprises 13 residues. Germline CDR1 is DFQATT and CDR2 is SNEGSKA (reference sequence). The J segment lost 3 bases and the V segment lost 2 bases, leaving 1 base of the junction unmatched. The CDR3 spells CSARRTGEETQYF. The CDR3 DNA is TGCAGTGCTAGAAGGACAGGGGAAGAGACCCAGTACTTC.